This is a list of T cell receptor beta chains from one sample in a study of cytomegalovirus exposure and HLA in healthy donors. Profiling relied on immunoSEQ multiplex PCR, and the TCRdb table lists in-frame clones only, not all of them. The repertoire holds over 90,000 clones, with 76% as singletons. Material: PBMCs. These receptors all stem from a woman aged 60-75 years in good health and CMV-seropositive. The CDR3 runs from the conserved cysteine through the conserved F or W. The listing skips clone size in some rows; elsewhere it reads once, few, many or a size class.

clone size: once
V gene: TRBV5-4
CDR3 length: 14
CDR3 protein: CASSLPGKRTEAFF

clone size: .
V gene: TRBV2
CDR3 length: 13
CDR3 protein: CASRNRGTGELFF

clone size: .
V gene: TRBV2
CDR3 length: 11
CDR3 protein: CASTGSNEQFF

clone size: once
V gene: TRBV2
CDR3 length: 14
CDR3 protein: CASREESGANVLTF

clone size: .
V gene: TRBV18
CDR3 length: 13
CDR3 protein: CASSPQGSWTQYF

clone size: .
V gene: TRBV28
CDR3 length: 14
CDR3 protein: CASINSGSYNEQFF

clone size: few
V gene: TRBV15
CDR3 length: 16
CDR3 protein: CATSRQGGVSLEKLFF

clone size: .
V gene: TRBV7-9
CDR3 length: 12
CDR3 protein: CSSSQGRTEAFF

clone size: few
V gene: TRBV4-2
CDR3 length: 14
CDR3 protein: CASSYGLAIDEQFF

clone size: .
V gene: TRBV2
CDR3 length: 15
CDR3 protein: CASGTSGLRIGELFF